This record covers a single T cell receptor (beta chain). Its matching antigen is unknown. These data are taken from a study of cytomegalovirus exposure and HLA in healthy donors. Study conclusions and caveats: Reports credit the classifier with highly specific, highly sensitive diagnosis of cytomegalovirus status. For most TCR sequences rarity was the rule, although some public TCRs occurred in many donors.

The CDR3 is made up of 16 amino acids. The V and J ends lost 3 bases and 0 bases respectively, with 15 bases between them. Per germline, CDR1 SGDLS and CDR2 YYNGEE. The repertoire was sequenced with immunoSEQ multiplex PCR; TCRdb's copy has only in-frame clones and lacks some. The table includes some 60,000 clones, around 96% detected once. The chain joins TRBV9 to TRBJ1-1; a weak D match, TRBD1 (5 bases). The sequence came from a man aged 18 to 35 in good health and CMV-seropositive. The sequenced sample was PBMCs. CDR3 sequence: CASSEWTSIMNTEAFF. CDR3 in DNA: TGTGCCAGCAGCGAGTGGACATCAATTATGAACACTGAAGCTTTCTTT. The complete variable domain, with remaining parts taken from reference TRBV9 and TRBJ1-1, reads DSGVTQTPKHLITATGQRVTLRCSPRSGDLSVYWYQQSLDQGLQFLIQYYNGEERAKGNILERFSAQQFPDLHSELNLSSLELGDSALYFCASSEWTSIMNTEAFFGQGTRLTVV.